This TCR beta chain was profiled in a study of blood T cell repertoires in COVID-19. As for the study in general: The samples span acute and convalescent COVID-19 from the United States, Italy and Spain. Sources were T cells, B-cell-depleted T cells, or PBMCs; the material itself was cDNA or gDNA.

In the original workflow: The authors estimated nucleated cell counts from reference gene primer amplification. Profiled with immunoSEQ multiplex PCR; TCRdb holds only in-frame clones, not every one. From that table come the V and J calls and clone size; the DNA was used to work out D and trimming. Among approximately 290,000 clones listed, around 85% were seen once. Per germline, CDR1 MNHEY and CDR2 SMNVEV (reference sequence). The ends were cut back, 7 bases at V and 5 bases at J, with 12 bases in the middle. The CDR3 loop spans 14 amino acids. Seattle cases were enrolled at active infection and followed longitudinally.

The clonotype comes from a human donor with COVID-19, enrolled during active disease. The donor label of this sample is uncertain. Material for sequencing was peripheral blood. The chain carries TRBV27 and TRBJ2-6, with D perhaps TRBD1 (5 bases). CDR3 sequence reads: CASTQGAWANVLTF. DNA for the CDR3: TGTGCCAGCACCCAGGGTGCCTGGGCCAACGTCCTGACTTTC.